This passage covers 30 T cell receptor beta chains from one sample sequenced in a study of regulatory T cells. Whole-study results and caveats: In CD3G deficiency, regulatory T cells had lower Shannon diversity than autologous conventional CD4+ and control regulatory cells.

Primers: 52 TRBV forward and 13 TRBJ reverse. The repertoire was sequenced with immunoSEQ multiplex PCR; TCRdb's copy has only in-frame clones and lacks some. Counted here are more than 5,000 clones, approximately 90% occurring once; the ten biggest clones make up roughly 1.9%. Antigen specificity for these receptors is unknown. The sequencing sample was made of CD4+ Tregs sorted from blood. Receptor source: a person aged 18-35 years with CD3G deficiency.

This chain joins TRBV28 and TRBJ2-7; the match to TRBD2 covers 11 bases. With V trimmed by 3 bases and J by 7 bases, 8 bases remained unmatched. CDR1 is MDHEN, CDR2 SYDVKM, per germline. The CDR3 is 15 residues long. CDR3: CASSFQLAGVGEQYF. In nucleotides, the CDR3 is TGTGCCAGCAGTTTCCAACTAGCGGGAGTCGGGGAGCAGTACTTC.

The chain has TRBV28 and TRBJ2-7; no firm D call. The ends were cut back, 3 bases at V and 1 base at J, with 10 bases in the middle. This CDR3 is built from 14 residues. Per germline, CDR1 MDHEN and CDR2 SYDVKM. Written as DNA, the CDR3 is TGTGCCAGCAGTTTGGGCAGAACTTCCTACGAGCAGTACTTC. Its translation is CASSLGRTSYEQYF.

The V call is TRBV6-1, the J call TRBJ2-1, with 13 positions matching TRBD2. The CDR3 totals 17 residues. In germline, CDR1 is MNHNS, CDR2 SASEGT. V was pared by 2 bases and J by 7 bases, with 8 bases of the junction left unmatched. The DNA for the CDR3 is TGTGCCAGCAGTGAATTCCGGACTAGCGGGAGTAGAAATGAGCAGTTCTTC. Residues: CASSEFRTSGSRNEQFF.

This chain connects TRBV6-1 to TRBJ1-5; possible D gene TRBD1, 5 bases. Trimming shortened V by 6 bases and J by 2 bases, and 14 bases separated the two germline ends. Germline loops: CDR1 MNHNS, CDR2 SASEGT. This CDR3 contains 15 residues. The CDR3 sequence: CASRGVGYGNQPQHF. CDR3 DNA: TGTGCCAGCAGAGGGGTCGGGTACGGCAATCAGCCCCAGCATTTT.

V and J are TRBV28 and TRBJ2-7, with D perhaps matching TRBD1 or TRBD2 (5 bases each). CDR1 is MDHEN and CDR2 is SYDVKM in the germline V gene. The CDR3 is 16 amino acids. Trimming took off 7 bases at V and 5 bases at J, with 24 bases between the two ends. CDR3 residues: CASTTKSGPSDHEQYF. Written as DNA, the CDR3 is TGTGCCAGCACCACAAAGTCGGGGCCGTCAGACCACGAGCAGTACTTC.

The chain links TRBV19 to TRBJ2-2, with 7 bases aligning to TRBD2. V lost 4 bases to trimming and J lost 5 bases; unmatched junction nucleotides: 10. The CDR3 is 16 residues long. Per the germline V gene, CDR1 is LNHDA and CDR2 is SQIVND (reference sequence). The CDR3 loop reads CASSRPGERGTGELFF. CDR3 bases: TGTGCCAGTAGTAGGCCCGGAGAGCGGGGTACCGGGGAGCTGTTTTTT.

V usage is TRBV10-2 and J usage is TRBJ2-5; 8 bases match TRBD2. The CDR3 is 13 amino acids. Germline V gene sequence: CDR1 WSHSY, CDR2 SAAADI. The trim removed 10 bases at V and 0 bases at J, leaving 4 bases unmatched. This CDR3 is CATGGANQETQYF. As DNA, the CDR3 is TGCGCCACCGGGGGGGCCAACCAAGAGACCCAGTACTTC.

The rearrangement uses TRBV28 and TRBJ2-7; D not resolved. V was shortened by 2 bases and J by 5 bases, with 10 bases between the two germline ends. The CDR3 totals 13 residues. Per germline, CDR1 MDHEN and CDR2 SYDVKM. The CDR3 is CASSLQFRDEQYF. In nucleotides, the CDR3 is TGTGCCAGCAGTTTACAATTTCGGGACGAGCAGTACTTC.

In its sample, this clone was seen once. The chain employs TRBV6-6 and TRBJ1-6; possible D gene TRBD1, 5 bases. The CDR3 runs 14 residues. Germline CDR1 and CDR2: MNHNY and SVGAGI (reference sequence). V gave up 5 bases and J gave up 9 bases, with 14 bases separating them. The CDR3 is CASSTQGKGSPLHF. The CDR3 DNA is TGTGCCAGCAGTACGCAGGGAAAGGGTTCACCCCTCCACTTT.

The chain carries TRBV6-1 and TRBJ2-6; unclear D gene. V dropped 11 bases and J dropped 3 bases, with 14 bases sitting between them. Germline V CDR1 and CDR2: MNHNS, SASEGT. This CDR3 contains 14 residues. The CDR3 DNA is TGTGCCGTCCGGCCGATCGGTGGGGCCAACGTCCTGACTTTC. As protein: CAVRPIGGANVLTF.

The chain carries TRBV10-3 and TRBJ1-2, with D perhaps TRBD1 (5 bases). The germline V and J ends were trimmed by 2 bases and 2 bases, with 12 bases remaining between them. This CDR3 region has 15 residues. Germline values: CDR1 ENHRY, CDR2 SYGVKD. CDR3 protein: CAISEGSGRNYGYTF. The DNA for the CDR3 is TGTGCCATCAGTGAGGGGTCGGGACGGAACTATGGCTACACCTTC.

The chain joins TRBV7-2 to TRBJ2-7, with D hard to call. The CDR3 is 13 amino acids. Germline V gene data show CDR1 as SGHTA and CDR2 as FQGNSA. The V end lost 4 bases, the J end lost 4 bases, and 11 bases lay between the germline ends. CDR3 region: CASSSQPGYEQYF. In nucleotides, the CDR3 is TGTGCCAGCAGCTCCCAGCCCGGGTACGAGCAGTACTTC. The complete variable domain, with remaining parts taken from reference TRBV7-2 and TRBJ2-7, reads GAGVSQSPSNKVTEKGKDVELRCDPISGHTALYWYRQSLGQGLEFLIYFQGNSAPDKSGLPSDRFSAERTGGSVSTLTIQRTQQEDSAVYLCASSSQPGYEQYFGPGTRLTVT.

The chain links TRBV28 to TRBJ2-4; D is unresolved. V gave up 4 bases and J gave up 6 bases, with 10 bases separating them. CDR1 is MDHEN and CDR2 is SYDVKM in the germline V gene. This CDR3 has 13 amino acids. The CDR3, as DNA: TGTGCCAGCAGTTCCTCGCCGGCAAACATTCAGTACTTC. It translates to CASSSSPANIQYF.

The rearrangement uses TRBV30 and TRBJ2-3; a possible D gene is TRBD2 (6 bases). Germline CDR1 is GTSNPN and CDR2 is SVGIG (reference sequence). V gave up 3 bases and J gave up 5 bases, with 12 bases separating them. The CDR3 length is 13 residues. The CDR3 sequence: CAWSGRGRDTQYF. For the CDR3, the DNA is TGTGCCTGGAGCGGGAGAGGGAGAGATACGCAGTATTTT.

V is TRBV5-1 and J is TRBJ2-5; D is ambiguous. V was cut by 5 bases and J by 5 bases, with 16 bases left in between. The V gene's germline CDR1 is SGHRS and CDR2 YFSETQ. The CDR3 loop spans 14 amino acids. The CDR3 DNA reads TGCGCCAGCAGTTTATCCGGTCATGCTGAGACCCAGTACTTC. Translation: CASSLSGHAETQYF.

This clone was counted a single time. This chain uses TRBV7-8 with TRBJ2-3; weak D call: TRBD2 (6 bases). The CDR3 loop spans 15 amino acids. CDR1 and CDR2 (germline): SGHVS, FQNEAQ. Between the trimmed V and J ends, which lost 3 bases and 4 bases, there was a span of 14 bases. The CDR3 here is CASSFSGTGADTQYF. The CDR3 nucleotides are TGTGCCAGCAGCTTCTCCGGGACTGGGGCAGATACGCAGTATTTT.

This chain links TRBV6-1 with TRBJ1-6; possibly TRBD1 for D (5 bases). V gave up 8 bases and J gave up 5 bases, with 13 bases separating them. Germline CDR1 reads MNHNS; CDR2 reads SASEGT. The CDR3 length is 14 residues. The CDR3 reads CASREAGNNSPLHF. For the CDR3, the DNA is TGTGCCAGCCGGGAGGCAGGGAATAATTCACCCCTCCACTTT.

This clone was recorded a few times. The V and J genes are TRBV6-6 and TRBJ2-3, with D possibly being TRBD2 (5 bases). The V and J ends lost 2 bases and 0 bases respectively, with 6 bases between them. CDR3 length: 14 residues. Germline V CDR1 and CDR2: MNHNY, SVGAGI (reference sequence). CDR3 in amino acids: CASSYGESTDTQYF. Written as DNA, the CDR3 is TGTGCCAGCAGTTACGGGGAGAGCACAGATACGCAGTATTTT.

The CDR3 DNA reads TGTGCCAGCCGACCCTGGACGGCGATCTATGGCTACACCTTC. Translating it yields CASRPWTAIYGYTF. The chain is built from TRBV6-1 and TRBJ1-2, with D unclear. The V end lost 8 bases, the J end lost 4 bases, and 17 bases lay between the germline ends. This CDR3 has 14 amino acids. Germline CDR1 reads MNHNS; CDR2 reads SASEGT.

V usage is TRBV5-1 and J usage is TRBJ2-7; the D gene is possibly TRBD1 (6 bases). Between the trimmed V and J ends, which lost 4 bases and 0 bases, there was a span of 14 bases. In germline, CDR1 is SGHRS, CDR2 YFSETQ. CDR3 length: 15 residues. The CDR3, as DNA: TGCGCCAGCAGCAGCGGACAGCCGGGCTCCTACGAGCAGTACTTC. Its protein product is CASSSGQPGSYEQYF.

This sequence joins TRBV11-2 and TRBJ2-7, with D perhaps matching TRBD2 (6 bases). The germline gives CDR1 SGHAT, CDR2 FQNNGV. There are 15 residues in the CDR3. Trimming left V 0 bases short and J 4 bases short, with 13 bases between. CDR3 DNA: TGTGCCAGCAGCTTAGACCCGGGACTCCGATACGAGCAGTACTTC. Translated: CASSLDPGLRYEQYF.

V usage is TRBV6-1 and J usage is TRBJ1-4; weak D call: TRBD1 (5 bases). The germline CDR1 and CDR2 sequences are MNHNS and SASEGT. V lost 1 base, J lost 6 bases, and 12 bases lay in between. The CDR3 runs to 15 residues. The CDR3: CASSEVGGSDEKLFF. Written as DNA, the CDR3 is TGTGCCAGCAGTGAAGTGGGGGGGAGCGATGAAAAACTGTTTTTT.

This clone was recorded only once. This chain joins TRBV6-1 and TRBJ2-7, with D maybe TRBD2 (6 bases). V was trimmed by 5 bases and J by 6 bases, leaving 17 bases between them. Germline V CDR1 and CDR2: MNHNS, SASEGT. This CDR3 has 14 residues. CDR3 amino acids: CASSLRDSLAEQYF. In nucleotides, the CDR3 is TGTGCCAGCAGTTTGCGGGACTCGCTAGCCGAGCAGTACTTC.

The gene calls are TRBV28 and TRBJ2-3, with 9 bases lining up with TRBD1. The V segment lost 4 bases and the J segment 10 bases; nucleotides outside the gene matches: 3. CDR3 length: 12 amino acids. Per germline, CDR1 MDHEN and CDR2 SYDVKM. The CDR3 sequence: CASSSDRGSQYF. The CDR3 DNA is TGTGCCAGCAGTTCCGACAGGGGGTCGCAGTATTTT.

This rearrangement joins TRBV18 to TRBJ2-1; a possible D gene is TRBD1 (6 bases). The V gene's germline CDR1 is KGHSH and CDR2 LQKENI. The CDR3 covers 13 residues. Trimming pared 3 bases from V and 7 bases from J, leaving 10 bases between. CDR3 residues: CASSPQQGNEQFF. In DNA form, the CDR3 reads TGTGCCAGCTCACCTCAACAGGGTAATGAGCAGTTCTTC. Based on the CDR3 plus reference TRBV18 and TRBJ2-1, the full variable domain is NAGVMQNPRHLVRRRGQEARLRCSPMKGHSHVYWYRQLPEEGLKFMVYLQKENIIDESGMPKERFSAEFPKEGPSILRIQQVVRGDSAAYFCASSPQQGNEQFFGPGTRLTVL.

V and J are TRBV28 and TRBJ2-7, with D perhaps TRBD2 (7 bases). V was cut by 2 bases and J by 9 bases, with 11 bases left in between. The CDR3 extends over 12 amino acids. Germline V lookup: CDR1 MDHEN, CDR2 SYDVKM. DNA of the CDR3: TGTGCCAGCAGTTTAGGAGGGGGGGTGCAGTACTTC. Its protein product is CASSLGGGVQYF.

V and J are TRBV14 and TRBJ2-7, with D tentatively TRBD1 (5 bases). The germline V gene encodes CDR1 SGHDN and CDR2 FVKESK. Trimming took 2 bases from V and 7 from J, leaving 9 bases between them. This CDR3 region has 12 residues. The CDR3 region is CASSQWQGEQYF. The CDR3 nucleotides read TGTGCCAGCAGCCAATGGCAGGGAGAGCAGTACTTC.

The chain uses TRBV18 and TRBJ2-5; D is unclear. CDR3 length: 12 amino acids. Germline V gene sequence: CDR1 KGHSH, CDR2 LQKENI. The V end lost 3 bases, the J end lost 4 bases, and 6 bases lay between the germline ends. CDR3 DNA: TGTGCCAGCTCACCGGATCGAGAGACCCAGTACTTC. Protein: CASSPDRETQYF. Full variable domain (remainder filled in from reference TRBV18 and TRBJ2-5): NAGVMQNPRHLVRRRGQEARLRCSPMKGHSHVYWYRQLPEEGLKFMVYLQKENIIDESGMPKERFSAEFPKEGPSILRIQQVVRGDSAAYFCASSPDRETQYFGPGTRLLVL.

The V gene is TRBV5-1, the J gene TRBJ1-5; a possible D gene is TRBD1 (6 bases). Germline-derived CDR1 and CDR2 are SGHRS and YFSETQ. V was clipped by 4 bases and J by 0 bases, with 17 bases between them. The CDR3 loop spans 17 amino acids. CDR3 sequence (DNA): TGCGCCAGCAGCCTCCCACGGGACACCAATAGCAATCAGCCCCAGCATTTT. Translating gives CASSLPRDTNSNQPQHF.

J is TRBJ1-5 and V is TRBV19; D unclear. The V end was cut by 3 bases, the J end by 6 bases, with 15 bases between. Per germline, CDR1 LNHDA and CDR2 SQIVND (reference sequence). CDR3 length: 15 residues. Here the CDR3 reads CASSMDGASIQPQHF. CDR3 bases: TGTGCCAGTAGTATGGACGGAGCATCAATTCAGCCCCAGCATTTT.